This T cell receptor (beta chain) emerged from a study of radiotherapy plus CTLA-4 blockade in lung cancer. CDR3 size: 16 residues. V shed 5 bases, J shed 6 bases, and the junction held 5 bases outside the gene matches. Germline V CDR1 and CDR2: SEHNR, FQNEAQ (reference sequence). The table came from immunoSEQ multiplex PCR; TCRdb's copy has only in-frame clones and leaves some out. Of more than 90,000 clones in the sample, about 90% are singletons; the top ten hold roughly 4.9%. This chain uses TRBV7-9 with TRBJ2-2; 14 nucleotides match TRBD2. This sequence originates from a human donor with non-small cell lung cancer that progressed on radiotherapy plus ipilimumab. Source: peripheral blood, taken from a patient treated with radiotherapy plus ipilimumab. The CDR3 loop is CASSLRLAGGSGELFF. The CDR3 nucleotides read TGTGCCAGCAGCCTCCGACTAGCGGGAGGGTCCGGGGAGCTGTTTTTT.